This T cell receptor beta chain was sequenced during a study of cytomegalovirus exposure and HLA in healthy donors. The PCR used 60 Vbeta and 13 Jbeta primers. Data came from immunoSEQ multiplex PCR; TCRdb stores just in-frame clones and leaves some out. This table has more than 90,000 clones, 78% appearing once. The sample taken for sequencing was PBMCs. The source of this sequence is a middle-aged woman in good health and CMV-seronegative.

Here the CDR3 reads CASSLGTGGANGYTF. The CDR3 nucleotides are TGTGCCAGCAGCCTAGGGACAGGGGGCGCAAATGGCTACACCTTC. V usage is TRBV11-2 and J usage is TRBJ1-2, with 12 bases identical to TRBD1. Germline CDR1 reads SGHAT; CDR2 reads FQNNGV. This CDR3 is 15 amino acids long. With 5 bases clipped from V and 6 bases from J, the junction kept 7 bases outside the gene matches. The variable domain in full, with the rest retrieved from reference TRBV11-2 and TRBJ1-2, is EAGVAQSPRYKIIEKRQSVAFWCNPISGHATLYWYQQILGQGPKLLIQFQNNGVVDDSQLPKDRFSAERLKGVDSTLKIQPAKLEDSAVYLCASSLGTGGANGYTFGSGTRLTVV.